The 12 T cell receptor beta chains in this list originate from one sample, sequenced in a study of blood T cell repertoires in COVID-19. Libraries were prepared by immunoSEQ multiplex PCR; TCRdb keeps only in-frame clonotypes and omits some of them. This table holds tens of thousands of clones, over 80% found once. What was sequenced was peripheral blood. These receptors were obtained from a man aged 25-45 years with COVID-19, enrolled during active disease.

The CDR3 protein is CATGADQQTSGRLYTQYF. The CDR3 nucleotides read TGTGCCACCGGGGCCGATCAACAGACTAGCGGGAGATTATATACGCAGTATTTT. The rearrangement links TRBV3-1 (or the pseudogene TRBV3-2) to TRBJ2-3; 12 nucleotides agree with TRBD2. The CDR3 is 18 residues long. Germline V gene data show CDR1 as LGHDT and CDR2 as YNNKEL (reference sequence). V lost 10 bases and J lost 7; bases outside the gene matches: 21.

V is TRBV28 and J is TRBJ2-5; 8 bases fit TRBD2. J gave up 1 base and V 6 bases, and 4 bases lay outside the gene matches. The CDR3 sequence is 14 residues long. CDR1 is MDHEN, CDR2 SYDVKM, per germline. The CDR3 DNA is TGTGCCAGCAGCTCTAGCGGGCCCCAAGAGACCCAGTACTTC. Translation: CASSSSGPQETQYF.

The gene calls are TRBV24-1 and TRBJ2-7; 9 bases match TRBD2. Per the germline V gene, CDR1 is KGHDR and CDR2 is SFDVKD. The CDR3 has 15 amino acids. V was pared by 1 base and J by 5 bases, with 5 bases of the junction left unmatched. CDR3 nucleotides: TGTGCCACCAGTGATTTATCAGCGGGAGGCAACGAGCAGTACTTC. Encoded protein: CATSDLSAGGNEQYF.

This chain joins TRBV30 and TRBJ1-4; perhaps TRBD1 as D (6 bases). The V end lost 2 bases, the J end lost 7 bases, and 11 bases lay between the germline ends. Germline V CDR1 and CDR2: GTSNPN, SVGIG (reference sequence). The CDR3 consists of 13 residues. The CDR3 sequence: CAWSPDRFEKLFF. CDR3 coding DNA: TGTGCCTGGAGTCCCGACAGGTTTGAAAAACTGTTTTTT.

This clone occurred a few times. In DNA form, the CDR3 reads TGTGCCAGCAGCTTAGCGGGTAGCGGGAGCTACAATGAGCAGTTCTTC. Translating it yields CASSLAGSGSYNEQFF. The chain has TRBV7-2 and TRBJ2-1; 9 bases align to TRBD2. The germline V gene has CDR1 SGHTA and CDR2 FQGNSA. Trimming removed 0 bases from V and 3 bases from J; junction bases left unmatched: 3. The CDR3 is 16 residues long.

The chain carries TRBV7-6 and TRBJ2-3; 7 bases line up with TRBD2. The CDR3 spans 16 residues. Germline V gene data show CDR1 as SGHVS and CDR2 as FNYEAQ. V was pared by 3 bases and J by 8 bases, with 14 bases of the junction left unmatched. The CDR3 DNA reads as TGTGCCAGCAGCTTGGCGCATGGACTAGTTGGGAGTACGCAGTATTTT. It is translated as CASSLAHGLVGSTQYF.

V usage is TRBV10-3 and J usage is TRBJ1-3, with D perhaps TRBD1 (5 bases). The CDR3 loop spans 16 amino acids. V lost 3 bases, J lost 0 bases, and 12 bases lay in between. The germline gives CDR1 ENHRY, CDR2 SYGVKD. The CDR3 DNA sequence: TGTGCCATCAGTGACCGACAGCCGTCCTCTGGAAACACCATATATTTT. It translates to CAISDRQPSSGNTIYF.

This chain uses TRBV11-1 with TRBJ2-1, with 12 bases fitting TRBD2. Per germline, CDR1 SGHAT and CDR2 FQDESV (reference sequence). This CDR3 spans 15 amino acids. V dropped 3 bases and J dropped 6; count of bases not matched to a gene: 3. The CDR3 bases are TGTGCCAGCAGCTTCCTAGCGGGAGGGATCAATGAGCAGTTCTTC. Its translation is CASSFLAGGINEQFF.

The chain links TRBV9 to TRBJ2-3, with D uncertain. Trimming removed 5 bases at V and 5 bases at J, with 15 bases between. Germline V gives CDR1 SGDLS, CDR2 YYNGEE. CDR3 length: 14 amino acids. The CDR3 DNA reads TGTGCCAGCAGGTCCGTCGGTTCCGGAGATACGCAGTATTTT. It codes for CASRSVGSGDTQYF. Based on the CDR3 plus reference TRBV9 and TRBJ2-3, the full variable domain is DSGVTQTPKHLITATGQRVTLRCSPRSGDLSVYWYQQSLDQGLQFLIQYYNGEERAKGNILERFSAQQFPDLHSELNLSSLELGDSALYFCASRSVGSGDTQYFGPGTRLTVL.

Only a few counts were recorded for this clone. This chain links TRBV28 with TRBJ1-1; 12 bases are a match to TRBD1. CDR1 MDHEN and CDR2 SYDVKM come from the germline V gene. CDR3 length equals 16 residues. Germline trimming cut 5 bases from V and 0 bases from J; bases unmatched to any gene: 4. The CDR3: CASSRGTGGMNTEAFF. The CDR3 DNA follows: TGTGCCAGCAGTAGAGGGACAGGGGGCATGAACACTGAAGCTTTCTTT.

The sample holds a few counts of this clone. This chain connects TRBV3-1 (or the pseudogene TRBV3-2) to TRBJ1-1; 11 nucleotides match TRBD1. This CDR3 has 15 amino acids. Trimming cost V 4 bases and J 5 bases; bases outside gene matches: 6. The germline V gene encodes CDR1 LGHDT and CDR2 YNNKEL (reference sequence). For the CDR3, the DNA is TGTGCCAGCAGCCGGGACAGGGGGTTATGGACTGAAGCTTTCTTT. Its translation is CASSRDRGLWTEAFF.

The chain uses TRBV6-1 and TRBJ2-1; D perhaps matches TRBD1 (9 bases). Germline V lookup: CDR1 MNHNS, CDR2 SASEGT. The CDR3 loop spans 16 amino acids. The V end lost 2 bases, the J end lost 7 bases, and 18 bases lay between the germline ends. The CDR3 bases are TGTGCCAGCAGTGAATACAGGGGGCGCGGGAGGAATGAGCAGTTCTTC. Protein: CASSEYRGRGRNEQFF.